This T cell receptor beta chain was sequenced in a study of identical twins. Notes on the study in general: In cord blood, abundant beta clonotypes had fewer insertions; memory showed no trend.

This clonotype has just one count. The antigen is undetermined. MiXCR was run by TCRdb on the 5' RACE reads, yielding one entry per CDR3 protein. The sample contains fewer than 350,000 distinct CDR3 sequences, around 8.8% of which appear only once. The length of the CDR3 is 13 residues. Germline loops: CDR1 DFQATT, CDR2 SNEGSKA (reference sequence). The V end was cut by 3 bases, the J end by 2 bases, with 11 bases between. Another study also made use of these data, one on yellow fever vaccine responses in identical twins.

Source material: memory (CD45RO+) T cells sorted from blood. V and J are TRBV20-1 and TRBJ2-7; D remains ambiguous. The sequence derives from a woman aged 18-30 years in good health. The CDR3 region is CSARLSGTYEQYV. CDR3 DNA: TGCAGTGCTAGGCTCAGTGGTACCTACGAGCAGTACGTC.